This TCR beta chain was identified during a study of blood T cell repertoires in COVID-19. Study-wide background: The samples span acute and convalescent COVID-19 from the United States, Italy and Spain. The analysed material was cDNA or gDNA that came from T cells, B-cell-depleted T cells, or PBMCs.

CDR3 size: 15 residues. V was cut by 5 bases and J by 7 bases, with 15 bases left in between. Germline V lookup: CDR1 MDHEN, CDR2 SYDVKM. As handled by the study authors: Estimated nucleated cell counts came from reference gene primer amplification. TCRdb keeps only in-frame clones here, not all; method: immunoSEQ multiplex PCR. That table supplies the V and J calls and clone size; D and trimming were determined from the DNA. The table has some 71,000 clones, 75% to 95% seen once. The clonotype comes from a woman aged 18-29 years with acute or convalescent COVID-19. The specimen was peripheral blood. The J gene is TRBJ1-6, the V gene TRBV28, with D tentatively TRBD1 (6 bases). The CDR3 spells CASSLPTDRNSPLHF. CDR3 coding DNA: TGTGCCAGCAGTCTCCCAACCGACAGGAATTCACCCCTCCACTTT.